The rows below give T cell receptor beta chains drawn from one sample of a study of Ad26.COV2.S vaccination and SARS-CoV-2 variants. Data came from immunoSEQ multiplex PCR; TCRdb stores just in-frame clones and leaves some out. This repertoire shows about 680,000 clones, approximately 88% found once; its top ten account for approximately 1.5%. The starting material was peripheral blood, obtained in a trial of Ad26.COV2.S vaccine versus placebo. The origin of the receptors is a person between 18 and 59 years old who received the Ad26.COV2.S COVID-19 vaccine or a placebo. Each CDR3 is given with its conserved first and last residue. The D gene is left open where the match is weak. Not every row has a clone size; where given, it reads once, few, many or a size class.

CDR3nt	CDR3aa	abundance	len	d_gene	v_gene	j_gene
TGTGCCAGCCGACCCGCAGTTAACTATGGCTACACCTTC	CASRPAVNYGYTF	NA	13	NA	TRBV6-5	TRBJ1-2
TGTGCCAGCAGTGAAGTTAGCCTAGCGCGCTACTTC	CASSEVSLARYF	NA	12	NA	TRBV6-1	TRBJ2-5
TGTGCCAGCAGCTTTAGATATAATGAGCAGTTCTTC	CASSFRYNEQFF	NA	12	NA	TRBV5-8	TRBJ2-1
TGTGCCAGTAGTATAGATGTAACAGGGGAACAGCCCCAGCATTTT	CASSIDVTGEQPQHF	NA	15	TRBD1	TRBV19	TRBJ1-5
TGCGCCAGCAGCATTCCGACAGGGGGCTTTGGGGCCAACGTCCTGACTTTC	CASSIPTGGFGANVLTF	NA	17	TRBD1	TRBV5-1	TRBJ2-6
TGCGCCAGCAGCCAAGATGGCTACCCGAGCTCCTACGAGCAGTACTTC	CASSQDGYPSSYEQYF	NA	16	NA	TRBV4-3	TRBJ2-7
TGTGCCGGAACAGGGAGCTCCTACAATGAGCAGTTCTTC	CAGTGSSYNEQFF	NA	13	NA	TRBV30	TRBJ2-1
TGTGCCAGCAGAAAGGGGGTCGTTGGAAACACCATATATTTT	CASRKGVVGNTIYF	NA	14	NA	TRBV6-5	TRBJ1-3
TGCGCCAGCAGCTTGGCCCCAGCGGGACGGTACGAGCAGTACTTC	CASSLAPAGRYEQYF	NA	15	TRBD2	TRBV5-1	TRBJ2-7
TGCAGTGCGGCCCCGCGAGCGGGCACCTTC	CSAAPRAGTF	NA	10	NA	TRBV20-1	TRBJ1-2
TGTGCCACCAGTGATTGGGGCCGGGGCGAGCAGTACTTC	CATSDWGRGEQYF	NA	13	NA	TRBV24-1	TRBJ2-7
TGTGCCTGGAGTGCCCGGGTAGCTAACTATGGCTACACCTTC	CAWSARVANYGYTF	NA	14	NA	TRBV30	TRBJ1-2
TGCAGCGTGACGCCCCGACTAGCAGGTCCGGATGAGCAGTTCTTC	CSVTPRLAGPDEQFF	NA	15	TRBD2	TRBV29-1	TRBJ2-1
TGTGCCAGCAGCACGGACAGGGCGATCACCGGGGAGCTGTTTTTT	CASSTDRAITGELFF	NA	15	TRBD1	TRBV7-2	TRBJ2-2
TGTGCCAGCAGCCCCCGGGAAGGAACTAATGAAAAACTGTTTTTT	CASSPREGTNEKLFF	NA	15	NA	TRBV9	TRBJ1-4
TGTGCCAGCGCGACAGCTGGGAATGAGCAGTTCTTC	CASATAGNEQFF	NA	12	NA	TRBV4-2	TRBJ2-1
TGTGCCAGCAGCCGGACAGGAGCCTACGAGCAGTACTTC	CASSRTGAYEQYF	NA	13	TRBD1	TRBV6-5	TRBJ2-7
TGTGCCAGCAGTTTCCGCGGGAGAGGCACAGATACGCAGTATTTT	CASSFRGRGTDTQYF	NA	15	TRBD2	TRBV5-8	TRBJ2-3
TGTGCCAGCAGCTTAGCTTCTCTTGGGCAGAACGCCGGAAACACCATATATTTT	CASSLASLGQNAGNTIYF	NA	18	NA	TRBV7-2	TRBJ1-3
TGTGCCAGCAGCCTCCGGACAGGGGGGTTTAACACCATATATTTT	CASSLRTGGFNTIYF	NA	15	TRBD1	TRBV5-8	TRBJ1-3
TGTGCCAGCAGCTCCAGGAATGGCTACACCTTC	CASSSRNGYTF	NA	11	NA	TRBV7-3	TRBJ1-2
TGTGCCAGCAGCTTAAAGGCAAGGCCTTTCAATGAGCAGTTCTTC	CASSLKARPFNEQFF	NA	15	NA	TRBV7-3	TRBJ2-1
TGTGCCAGCAGTTTATGGCCTTTAGCGGGAGGGCCTTACAATGAGCAGTTCTTC	CASSLWPLAGGPYNEQFF	NA	18	TRBD2	TRBV27	TRBJ2-1
TGTGCCAGCGTTTATAACGGAAACACCATATATTTT	CASVYNGNTIYF	NA	12	NA	TRBV12-3/TRBV12-4	TRBJ1-3
TGTGCCTGGGCGACAGGGGCCTACGAGCAGTACTTC	CAWATGAYEQYF	NA	12	TRBD1	TRBV30	TRBJ2-7
TGTGCCAGCCAAACGTTCTACGAGCAGTACTTC	CASQTFYEQYF	NA	11	NA	TRBV6-5	TRBJ2-7
TGTGCCAGCAAGGGAGGGGAATCCTACAATGAGCAGTTCTTC	CASKGGESYNEQFF	once	14	TRBD2	TRBV2	TRBJ2-1
TGTGCCACCAGTATGACAGGGACGCAGTATTTT	CATSMTGTQYF	NA	11	TRBD1	TRBV24-1	TRBJ2-3
TGTGCCAGCAGCGATCGGTACAGGCGTTCCAATCAGCCCCAGCATTTT	CASSDRYRRSNQPQHF	NA	16	NA	TRBV9	TRBJ1-5
TGTGCCAGCAGCGTACACTCGATAGCGGGGGGGAGCACAGATACGCAGTATTTT	CASSVHSIAGGSTDTQYF	NA	18	TRBD2	TRBV11-2	TRBJ2-3
TGCGCCAGCAGCCAAGATAGGCAGGTAGAGACCCAGTACTTC	CASSQDRQVETQYF	NA	14	NA	TRBV4-3	TRBJ2-5
TGTGCCAGCAGTGAGGTGAAGGGAACGAACACTGAAGCTTTCTTT	CASSEVKGTNTEAFF	NA	15	NA	TRBV25-1	TRBJ1-1